This TCR beta chain emerged from a study of cytomegalovirus exposure and HLA in healthy donors. Amplification used 60 Vbeta primers and 13 Jbeta primers. The method was immunoSEQ multiplex PCR; TCRdb's version includes in-frame clones alone and lacks a portion of them. This sample has about 120,000 clones, with more than 60% found just once. Overall study findings and caveats: In a later analysis, approximately 18,000 TCR beta sequences were associated with HLA alleles at 0.05 false discovery rate. According to an earlier analysis, most TCR beta V segments yielded productive rearrangements about 90% or about 30% of the time.

Of note for this clone: Its antigen remains unidentified.

The germline V gene encodes CDR1 SGHDT and CDR2 YYEEEE. The CDR3 consists of 15 residues. V lost 0 bases and J 0 bases, leaving 10 bases between the germline ends. The sequenced sample consisted of PBMCs. The receptor was derived from a woman aged 40 to 55 in good health and CMV-seropositive. The gene calls are TRBV5-6 and TRBJ2-7, with D perhaps matching TRBD2 (5 bases). This chain's CDR3 is CASSLAGIYSYEQYF. In nucleotides, the CDR3 is TGTGCCAGCAGCTTGGCCGGGATCTACTCCTACGAGCAGTACTTC. Combining the CDR3 with reference TRBV5-6 and TRBJ2-7 gives the whole variable domain DAGVTQSPTHLIKTRGQQVTLRCSPKSGHDTVSWYQQALGQGPQFIFQYYEEEERQRGNFPDRFSGHQFPNYSSELNVNALLLGDSALYLCASSLAGIYSYEQYFGPGTRLTVT.